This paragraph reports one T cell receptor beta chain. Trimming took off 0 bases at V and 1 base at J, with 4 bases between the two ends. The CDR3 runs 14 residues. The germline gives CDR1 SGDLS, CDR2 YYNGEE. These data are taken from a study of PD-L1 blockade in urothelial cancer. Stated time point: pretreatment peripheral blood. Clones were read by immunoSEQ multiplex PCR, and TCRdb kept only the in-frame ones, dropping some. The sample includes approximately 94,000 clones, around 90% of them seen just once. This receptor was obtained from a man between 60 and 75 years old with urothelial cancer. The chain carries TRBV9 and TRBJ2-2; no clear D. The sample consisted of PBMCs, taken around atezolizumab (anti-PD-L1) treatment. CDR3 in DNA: TGTGCCAGCAGCGTAGCCCGGAACACCGGGGAGCTGTTTTTT. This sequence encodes CASSVARNTGELFF.